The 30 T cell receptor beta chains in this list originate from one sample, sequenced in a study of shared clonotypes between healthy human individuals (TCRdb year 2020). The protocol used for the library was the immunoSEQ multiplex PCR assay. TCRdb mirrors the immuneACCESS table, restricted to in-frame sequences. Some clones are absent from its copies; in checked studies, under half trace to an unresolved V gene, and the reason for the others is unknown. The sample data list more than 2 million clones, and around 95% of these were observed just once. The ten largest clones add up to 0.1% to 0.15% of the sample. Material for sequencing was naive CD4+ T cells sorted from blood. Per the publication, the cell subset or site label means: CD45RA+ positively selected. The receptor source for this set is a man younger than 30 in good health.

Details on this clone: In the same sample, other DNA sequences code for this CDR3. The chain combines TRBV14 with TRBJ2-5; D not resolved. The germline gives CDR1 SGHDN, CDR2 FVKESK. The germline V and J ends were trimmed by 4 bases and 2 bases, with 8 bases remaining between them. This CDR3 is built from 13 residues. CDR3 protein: CASSRALQETQYF. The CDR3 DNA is TGTGCCAGCAGCCGGGCATTACAAGAGACCCAGTACTTC.

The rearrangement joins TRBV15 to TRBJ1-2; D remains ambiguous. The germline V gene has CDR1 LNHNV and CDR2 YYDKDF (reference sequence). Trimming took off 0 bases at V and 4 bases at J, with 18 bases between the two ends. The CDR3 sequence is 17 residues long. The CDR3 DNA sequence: TGTGCCACCAGCAGAGAGGCCAGAGACACGACTTTCTATGGCTACACCTTC. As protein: CATSREARDTTFYGYTF.

The CDR3 here is CASSAGTGFAGGEQYF. The CDR3 nucleotides read TGTGCCAGCAGTGCTGGGACAGGCTTTGCGGGGGGCGAGCAGTACTTC. The rearrangement links TRBV25-1 to TRBJ2-7; D tentatively fits TRBD1 or TRBD2 (8 bases each). V was shortened by 4 bases and J by 6 bases, with 22 bases between the two germline ends. Germline-derived CDR1 and CDR2 are MGHDK and SYGVNS. CDR3 length: 16 residues.

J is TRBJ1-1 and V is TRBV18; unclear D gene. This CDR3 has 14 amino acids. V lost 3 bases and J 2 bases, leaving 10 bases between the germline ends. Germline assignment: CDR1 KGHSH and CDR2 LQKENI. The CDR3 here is CASSPGIINTEAFF. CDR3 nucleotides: TGTGCCAGCTCACCCGGGATCATAAACACTGAAGCTTTCTTT.

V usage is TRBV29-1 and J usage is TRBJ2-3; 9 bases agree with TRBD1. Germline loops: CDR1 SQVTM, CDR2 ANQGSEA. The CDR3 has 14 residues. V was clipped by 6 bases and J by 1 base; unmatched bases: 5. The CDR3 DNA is TGCAGCGTGACCCGGGACAGGGGCACAGATACGCAGTATTTT. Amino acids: CSVTRDRGTDTQYF.

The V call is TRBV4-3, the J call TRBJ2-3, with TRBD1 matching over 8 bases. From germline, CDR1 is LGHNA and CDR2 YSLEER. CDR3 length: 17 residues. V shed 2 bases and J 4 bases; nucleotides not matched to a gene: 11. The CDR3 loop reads CASSQPLGQGAADTQYF. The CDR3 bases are TGCGCCAGCAGCCAACCCCTGGGGCAGGGGGCTGCAGATACGCAGTATTTT.

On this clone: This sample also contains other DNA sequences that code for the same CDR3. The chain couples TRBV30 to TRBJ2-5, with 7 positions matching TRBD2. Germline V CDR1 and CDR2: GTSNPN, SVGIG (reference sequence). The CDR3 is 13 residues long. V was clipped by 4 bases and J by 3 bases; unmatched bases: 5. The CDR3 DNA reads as TGTGCCTGGACTAGCGGAGGCAAAGAGACCCAGTACTTC. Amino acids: CAWTSGGKETQYF.

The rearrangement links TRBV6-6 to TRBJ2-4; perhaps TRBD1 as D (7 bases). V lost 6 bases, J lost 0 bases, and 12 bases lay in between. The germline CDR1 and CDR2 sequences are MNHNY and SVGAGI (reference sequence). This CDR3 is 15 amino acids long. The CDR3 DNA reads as TGTGCCAGCAGCCCAGGGGGGCTAGCCAAAAACATTCAGTACTTC. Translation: CASSPGGLAKNIQYF.

The CDR3 here is CASSLVGGRVENEQFF. CDR3 DNA: TGCGCCAGCAGCTTGGTTGGGGGCAGGGTCGAAAATGAGCAGTTCTTC. The chain carries TRBV5-1 and TRBJ2-1; D perhaps matches TRBD1 (6 bases). The germline gives CDR1 SGHRS, CDR2 YFSETQ. Trimming stripped 0 bases from V and 7 bases from J, with 17 bases between. This CDR3 has 16 amino acids.

CDR3 bases: TGTGCCAGCAGTTACGGTAGTGGTAGACCAGATACGCAGTATTTT. Protein: CASSYGSGRPDTQYF. This rearrangement joins TRBV6-5 to TRBJ2-3; D is undetermined. Germline V gene data show CDR1 as MNHEY and CDR2 as SVGAGI. This CDR3 has 15 residues. Trimming took 2 bases from V and 4 from J, leaving 13 bases between them.

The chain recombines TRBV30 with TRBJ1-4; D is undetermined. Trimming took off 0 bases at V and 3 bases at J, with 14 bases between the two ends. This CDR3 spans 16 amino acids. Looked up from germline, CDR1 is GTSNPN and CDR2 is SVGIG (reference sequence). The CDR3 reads CAWSVSGKTANEKLFF. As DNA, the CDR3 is TGTGCCTGGAGTGTTAGCGGAAAGACGGCTAATGAAAAACTGTTTTTT.

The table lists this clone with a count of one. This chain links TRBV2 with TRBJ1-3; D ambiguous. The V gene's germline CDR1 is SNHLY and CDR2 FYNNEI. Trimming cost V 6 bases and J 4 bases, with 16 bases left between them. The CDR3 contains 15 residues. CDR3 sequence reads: CASRGGPFSGNTIYF. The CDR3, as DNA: TGTGCCAGCAGGGGAGGACCCTTCTCAGGAAACACCATATATTTT. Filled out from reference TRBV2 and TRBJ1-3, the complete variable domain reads EPEVTQTPSHQVTQMGQEVILRCVPISNHLYFYWYRQILGQKVEFLVSFYNNEISEKSEIFDDQFSVERPDGSNFTLKIRSTKLEDSAMYFCASRGGPFSGNTIYFGEGSWLTVV.

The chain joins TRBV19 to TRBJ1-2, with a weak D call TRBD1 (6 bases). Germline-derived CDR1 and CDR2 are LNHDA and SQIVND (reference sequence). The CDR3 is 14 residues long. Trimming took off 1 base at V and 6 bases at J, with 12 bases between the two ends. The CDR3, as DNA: TGTGCCAGTAGTATAGCCGGGACACTCAATGGCTACACCTTC. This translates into CASSIAGTLNGYTF.

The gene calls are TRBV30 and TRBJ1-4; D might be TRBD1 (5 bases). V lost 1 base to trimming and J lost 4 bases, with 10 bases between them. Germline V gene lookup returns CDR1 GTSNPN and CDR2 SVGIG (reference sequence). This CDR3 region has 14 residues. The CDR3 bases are TGTGCCTGGAGTGCGGGACGGAATAATGAAAAACTGTTTTTT. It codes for CAWSAGRNNEKLFF.

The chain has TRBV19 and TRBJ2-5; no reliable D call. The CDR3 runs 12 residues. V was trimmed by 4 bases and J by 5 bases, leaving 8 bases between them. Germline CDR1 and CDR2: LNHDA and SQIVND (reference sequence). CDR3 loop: CASSTAEETQYF. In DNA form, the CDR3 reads TGTGCCAGTAGTACGGCGGAGGAGACCCAGTACTTC.

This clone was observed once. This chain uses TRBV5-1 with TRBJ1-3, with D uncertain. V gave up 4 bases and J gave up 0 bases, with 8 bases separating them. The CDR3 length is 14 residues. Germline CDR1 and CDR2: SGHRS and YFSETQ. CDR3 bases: TGCGCCAGCAGCCTTCCAGACTCTGGAAACACCATATATTTT. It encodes CASSLPDSGNTIYF.

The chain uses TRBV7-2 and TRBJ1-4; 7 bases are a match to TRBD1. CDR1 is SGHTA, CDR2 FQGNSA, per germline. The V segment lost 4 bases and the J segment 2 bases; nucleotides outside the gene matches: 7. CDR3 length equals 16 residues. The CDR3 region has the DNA TGTGCCAGCAGCTCCCAGGGGGGACAGACTAATGAAAAACTGTTTTTT. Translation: CASSSQGGQTNEKLFF.

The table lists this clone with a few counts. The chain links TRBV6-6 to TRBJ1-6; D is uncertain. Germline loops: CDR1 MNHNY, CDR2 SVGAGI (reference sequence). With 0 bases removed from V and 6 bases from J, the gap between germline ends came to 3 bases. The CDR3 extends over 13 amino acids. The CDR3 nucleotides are TGTGCCAGCAGTTACTCGCCTAATTCACCCCTCCACTTT. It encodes CASSYSPNSPLHF.

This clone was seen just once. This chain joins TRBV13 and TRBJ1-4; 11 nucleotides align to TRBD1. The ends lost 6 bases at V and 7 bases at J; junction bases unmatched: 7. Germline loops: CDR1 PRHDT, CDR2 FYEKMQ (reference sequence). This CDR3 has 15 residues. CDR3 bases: TGTGCCAGCAGTCGGACCGGACAGGGGGCTGAAAAACTGTTTTTT. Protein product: CASSRTGQGAEKLFF.

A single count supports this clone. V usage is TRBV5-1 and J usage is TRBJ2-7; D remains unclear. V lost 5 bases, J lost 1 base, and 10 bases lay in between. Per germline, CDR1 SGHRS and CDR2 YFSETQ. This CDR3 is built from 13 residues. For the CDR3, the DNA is TGCGCCAGCAGGAGGATCAGTTCCTACGAGCAGTACTTC. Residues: CASRRISSYEQYF.

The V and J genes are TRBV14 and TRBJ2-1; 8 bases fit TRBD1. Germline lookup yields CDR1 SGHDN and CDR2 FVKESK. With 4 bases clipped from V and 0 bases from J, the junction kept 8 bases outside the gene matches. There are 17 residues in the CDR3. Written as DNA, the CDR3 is TGTGCCAGCAGCCCTAGGCAGGGGGCGATCTCCTACAATGAGCAGTTCTTC. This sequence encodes CASSPRQGAISYNEQFF.

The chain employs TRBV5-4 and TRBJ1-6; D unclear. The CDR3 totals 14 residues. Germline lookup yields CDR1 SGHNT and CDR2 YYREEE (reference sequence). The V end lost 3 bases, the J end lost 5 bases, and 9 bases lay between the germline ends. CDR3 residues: CASSSATDNSPLHF. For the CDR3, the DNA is TGTGCCAGCAGCTCCGCGACGGATAATTCACCCCTCCACTTT.

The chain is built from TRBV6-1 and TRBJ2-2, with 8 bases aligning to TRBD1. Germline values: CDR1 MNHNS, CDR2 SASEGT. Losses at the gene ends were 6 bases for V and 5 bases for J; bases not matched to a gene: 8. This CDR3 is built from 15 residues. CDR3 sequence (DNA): TGTGCCAGCAGGTCGACAGGGGCAGGTACCGGGGAGCTGTTTTTT. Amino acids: CASRSTGAGTGELFF.

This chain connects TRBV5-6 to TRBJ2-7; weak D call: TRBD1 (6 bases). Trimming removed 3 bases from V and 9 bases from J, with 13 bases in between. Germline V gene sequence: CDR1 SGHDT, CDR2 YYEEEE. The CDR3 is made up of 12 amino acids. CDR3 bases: TGTGCCAGCAGCTCCAACAGGGTACGGCAGTACTTC. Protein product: CASSSNRVRQYF. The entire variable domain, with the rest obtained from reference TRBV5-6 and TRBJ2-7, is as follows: DAGVTQSPTHLIKTRGQQVTLRCSPKSGHDTVSWYQQALGQGPQFIFQYYEEEERQRGNFPDRFSGHQFPNYSSELNVNALLLGDSALYLCASSSNRVRQYFGPGTRLTVT.

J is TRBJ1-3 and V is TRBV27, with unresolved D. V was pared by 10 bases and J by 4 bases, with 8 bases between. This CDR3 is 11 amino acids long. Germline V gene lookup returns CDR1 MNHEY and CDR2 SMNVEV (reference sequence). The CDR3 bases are TGTGCCATTCGGTCCGGAAACACCATATATTTT. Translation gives CAIRSGNTIYF.

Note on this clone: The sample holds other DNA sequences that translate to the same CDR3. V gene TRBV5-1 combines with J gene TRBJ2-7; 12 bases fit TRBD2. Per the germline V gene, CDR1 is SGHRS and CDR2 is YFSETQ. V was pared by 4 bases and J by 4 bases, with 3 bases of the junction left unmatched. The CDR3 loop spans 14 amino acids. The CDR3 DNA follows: TGCGCCAGCAGCGCCGGGACTAGCGGGTACGAGCAGTACTTC. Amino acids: CASSAGTSGYEQYF.

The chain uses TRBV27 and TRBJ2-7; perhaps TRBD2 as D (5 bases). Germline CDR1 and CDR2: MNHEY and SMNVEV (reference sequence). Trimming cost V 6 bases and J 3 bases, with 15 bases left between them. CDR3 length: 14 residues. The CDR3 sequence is CASSEGPPFYEQYF. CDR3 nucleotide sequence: TGTGCCAGCAGCGAGGGCCCTCCTTTCTACGAGCAGTACTTC.

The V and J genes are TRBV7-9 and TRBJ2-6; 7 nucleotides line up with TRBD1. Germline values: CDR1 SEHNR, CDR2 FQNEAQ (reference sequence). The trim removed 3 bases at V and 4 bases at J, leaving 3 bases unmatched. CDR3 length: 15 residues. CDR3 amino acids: CASSFTGAGANVLTF. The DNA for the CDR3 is TGTGCCAGCAGCTTTACAGGGGCAGGGGCCAACGTCCTGACTTTC.

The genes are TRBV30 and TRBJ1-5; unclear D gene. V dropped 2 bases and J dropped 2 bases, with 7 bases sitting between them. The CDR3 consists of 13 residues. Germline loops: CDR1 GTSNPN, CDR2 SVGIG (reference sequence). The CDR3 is CAWSFPGNQPQHF. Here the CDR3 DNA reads TGTGCCTGGAGTTTTCCAGGCAATCAGCCCCAGCATTTT.

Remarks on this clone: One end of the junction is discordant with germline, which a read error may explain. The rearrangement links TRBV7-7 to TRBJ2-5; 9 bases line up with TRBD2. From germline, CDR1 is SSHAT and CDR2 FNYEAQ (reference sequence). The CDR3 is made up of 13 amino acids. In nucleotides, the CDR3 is TGTGCTAGCAGCCAAGGACTAGCGGAGACCCAGTACTTC. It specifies CASSQGLAETQYF.